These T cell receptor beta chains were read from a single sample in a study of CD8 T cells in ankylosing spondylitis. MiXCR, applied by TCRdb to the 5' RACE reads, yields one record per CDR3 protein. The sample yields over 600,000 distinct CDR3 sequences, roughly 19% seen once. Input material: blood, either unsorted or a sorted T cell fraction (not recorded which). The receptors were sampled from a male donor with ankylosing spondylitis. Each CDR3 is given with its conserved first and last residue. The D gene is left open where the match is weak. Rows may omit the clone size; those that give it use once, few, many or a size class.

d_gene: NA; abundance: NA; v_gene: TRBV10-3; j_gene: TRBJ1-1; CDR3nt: TGTGCCATCAGTGAGTCGAGGGAGTTGGGGGACATGAACACTGAAGCTTTCTTT; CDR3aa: CAISESRELGDMNTEAFF
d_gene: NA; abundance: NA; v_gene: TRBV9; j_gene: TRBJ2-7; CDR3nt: TGTGCCACCAGCGTAGATAGACAGAGCTACGAGCAGTACTTC; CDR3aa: CATSVDRQSYEQYF
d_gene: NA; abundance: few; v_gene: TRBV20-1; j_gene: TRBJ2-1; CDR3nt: TGCAGTGCTGGAGGGGGTAGCAGGTTGGGTGAGCAGTTCTTC; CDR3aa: CSAGGGSRLGEQFF
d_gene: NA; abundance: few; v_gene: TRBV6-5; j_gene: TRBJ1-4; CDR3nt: TGTGCCAGCAAAGGTCCCCTTGAAAAACTGTTTTTT; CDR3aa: CASKGPLEKLFF
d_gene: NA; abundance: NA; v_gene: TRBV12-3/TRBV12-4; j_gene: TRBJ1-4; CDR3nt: TGTGCCAGCAGCCCTTACCTCGGGGTCGAGGAGGAAAAACTGTTTTTT; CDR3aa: CASSPYLGVEEEKLFF
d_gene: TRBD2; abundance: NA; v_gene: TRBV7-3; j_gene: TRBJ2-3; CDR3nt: TGTGCCAGCAGCCCCGGGACTAGCGGGAGTCGTGCAGATACGCAGTATTTT; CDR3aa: CASSPGTSGSRADTQYF
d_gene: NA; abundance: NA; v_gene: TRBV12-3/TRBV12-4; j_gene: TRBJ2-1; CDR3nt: TGTGCCAGCAGTTCATGGCTCAAGAATGAGCAGTTCTTC; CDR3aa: CASSSWLKNEQFF
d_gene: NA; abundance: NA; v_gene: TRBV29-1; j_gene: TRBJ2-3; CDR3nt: TGCAGCGTTATGTGGCTCCAAATTCACCAAAGAGATACGCAGTATTTT; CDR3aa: CSVMWLQIHQRDTQYF
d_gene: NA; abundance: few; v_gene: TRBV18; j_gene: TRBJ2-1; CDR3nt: TGTGCCAGCTCACCCACGGTTAGTGAGCAGTTCTTC; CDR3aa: CASSPTVSEQFF
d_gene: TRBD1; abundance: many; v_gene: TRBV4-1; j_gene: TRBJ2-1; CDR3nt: TGCGCCAGCAGCGACTACGGACAGGGCGGCAATGAGCAGTTCTTC; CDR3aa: CASSDYGQGGNEQFF
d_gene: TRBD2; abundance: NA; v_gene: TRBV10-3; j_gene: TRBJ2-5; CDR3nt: TGTGCCATCAGTGCTAGCGGCCAAGAGACCCAGTACTTC; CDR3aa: CAISASGQETQYF
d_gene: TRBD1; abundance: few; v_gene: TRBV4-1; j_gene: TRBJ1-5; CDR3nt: TGCGCCAGCAGCCAAATACAGGGGGGCGGAGGCAATCAGCCCCAGCATTTT; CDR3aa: CASSQIQGGGGNQPQHF
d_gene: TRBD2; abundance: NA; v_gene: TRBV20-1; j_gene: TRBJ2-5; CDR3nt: TGCAGTGCCCGACACGCGCAGCGGGAGGTTTTGGAGACCCAGTACTTC; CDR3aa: CSARHAQREVLETQYF